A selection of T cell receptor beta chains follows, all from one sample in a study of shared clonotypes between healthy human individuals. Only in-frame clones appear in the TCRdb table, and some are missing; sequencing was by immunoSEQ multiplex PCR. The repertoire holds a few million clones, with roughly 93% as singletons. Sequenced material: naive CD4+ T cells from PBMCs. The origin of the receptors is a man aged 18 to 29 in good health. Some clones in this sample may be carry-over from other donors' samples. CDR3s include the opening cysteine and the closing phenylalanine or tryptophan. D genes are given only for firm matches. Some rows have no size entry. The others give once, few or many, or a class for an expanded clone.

CASSDPGSGSEQFF	TGTGCCAGCTCCGATCCCGGGTCGGGGAGTGAGCAGTTCTTC	NA	NA	TRBV7-9	TRBJ2-1
CASSGGGRGYEQYF	TGTGCCAGCAGTGGCGGGGGCAGGGGCTACGAGCAGTACTTC	NA	NA	TRBV11-2	TRBJ2-7
CATSGRKDTQYF	TGTGCCACCAGCGGGAGGAAGGATACGCAGTATTTT	TRBD2	NA	TRBV2	TRBJ2-3
CASSPEKFAGSYEQYF	TGTGCCAGCAGCCCAGAAAAATTTGCGGGATCCTACGAGCAGTACTTC	NA	NA	TRBV7-2	TRBJ2-7
CATSFAGGWNGYTF	TGTGCCACTTCTTTTGCTGGGGGGTGGAACGGCTACACCTTC	NA	once	TRBV19	TRBJ1-2
CASSDGGLFYEQYF	TGTGCCAGTAGCGACGGGGGGTTATTCTACGAGCAGTACTTC	TRBD2	NA	TRBV19	TRBJ2-7
CASSLRQGSTDTQYF	TGTGCCAGCAGTTTACGGCAGGGGAGCACAGATACGCAGTATTTT	NA	once	TRBV27	TRBJ2-3
CASSRGQGWGEQYF	TGCGCCAGCAGCCGAGGACAGGGTTGGGGCGAGCAGTACTTC	TRBD1	NA	TRBV4-1	TRBJ2-7
CASSVELKETQYF	TGTGCCAGCAGTGTAGAGCTAAAAGAGACCCAGTACTTC	NA	NA	TRBV2	TRBJ2-5
CASSDTFYEQYF	TGTGCCAGCAGCGACACATTCTACGAGCAGTACTTC	NA	NA	TRBV28	TRBJ2-7
CASSLTDGYGYTF	TGTGCCAGCAGCTTAACGGACGGCTATGGCTACACCTTC	NA	NA	TRBV11-3	TRBJ1-2
CASSEAATEQYF	TGTGCCAGCAGTGAAGCGGCCACGGAGCAGTACTTC	NA	NA	TRBV6-1	TRBJ2-7
CASSHPGGRSTGELFF	TGTGCCAGCTCACACCCCGGAGGTCGCTCCACCGGGGAGCTGTTTTTT	NA	NA	TRBV18	TRBJ2-2
CAWSEGLDRGQETQYF	TGTGCCTGGAGTGAGGGCTTGGACAGGGGGCAAGAGACCCAGTACTTC	TRBD1	NA	TRBV30	TRBJ2-5
CASSSGSGVANEQFF	TGTGCCAGCAGTTCGGGGTCAGGGGTGGCCAATGAGCAGTTCTTC	NA	NA	TRBV6-5	TRBJ2-1
CASSIGSRVQPQHF	TGTGCCAGTAGTATTGGCAGCCGTGTTCAGCCCCAGCATTTT	NA	NA	TRBV19	TRBJ1-5
CASSLGQIYGYTF	TGTGCCAGCAGCTTGGGTCAAATCTATGGCTACACCTTC	NA	NA	TRBV5-6	TRBJ1-2
CASSGGSSYEQYF	TGCGCCAGCAGTGGGGGGAGCTCCTACGAGCAGTACTTC	NA	NA	TRBV4-1	TRBJ2-7
CARSCPGGGRRNEQFF	TGTGCCAGAAGTTGCCCAGGGGGCGGCCGACGGAATGAGCAGTTCTTC	TRBD1	once	TRBV5-3	TRBJ2-1
CASSESLWGSGGGPMNEQFF	TGTGCCAGTAGTGAGAGCCTATGGGGCTCTGGGGGAGGGCCAATGAATGAGCAGTTCTTC	TRBD2	NA	TRBV19	TRBJ2-1
CASSLAGVRETQYF	TGTGCCAGCAGCCTAGCGGGAGTTCGAGAGACCCAGTACTTC	TRBD2	NA	TRBV14	TRBJ2-5
CASSLTGGHTEAFF	TGCGCCAGCAGCTTGACAGGGGGCCACACTGAAGCTTTCTTT	TRBD1	NA	TRBV5-1	TRBJ1-1
CASSLISVSPEAFF	TGTGCCAGCAGCTTAATCTCGGTTTCGCCTGAAGCTTTCTTT	NA	NA	TRBV7-2	TRBJ1-1
CASSLSADGEQFF	TGTGCCAGCAGCTTATCCGCCGACGGGGAGCAGTTCTTC	NA	NA	TRBV7-8	TRBJ2-1
CASSRGSSRGETQYF	TGTGCCAGCAGCCGGGGTTCATCCCGGGGGGAGACCCAGTACTTC	NA	NA	TRBV5-6	TRBJ2-5
CASSYSLAGGLLYF	TGTGCCAGCAGTTACTCGTTAGCGGGAGGGCTTCTGTACTTC	TRBD2	once	TRBV6-6	TRBJ2-7
CASSLLGADTQYF	TGTGCCAGCAGCTTGTTAGGGGCAGATACGCAGTATTTT	NA	NA	TRBV7-9	TRBJ2-3
CSPSRANTEAFF	TGCAGCCCTTCAAGGGCGAACACTGAAGCTTTCTTT	NA	few	TRBV29-1	TRBJ1-1
CASSPTRISSYNEQFF	TGTGCCAGCAGCCCAACTAGAATCTCTTCCTACAATGAGCAGTTCTTC	NA	NA	TRBV14	TRBJ2-1
CASSYSGMENEQYF	TGTGCCAGCAGCTACAGCGGGATGGAAAACGAGCAGTACTTC	TRBD2	NA	TRBV11-2	TRBJ2-7
CASNPGPTQETQYF	TGTGCCAGCAATCCTGGTCCGACTCAAGAGACCCAGTACTTC	NA	NA	TRBV6-1	TRBJ2-5
CASRMGSYNEQFF	TGTGCCAGCAGAATGGGCTCCTACAATGAGCAGTTCTTC	NA	NA	TRBV6-5	TRBJ2-1
CASGTRLERVYLRNEQFF	TGTGCCAGCGGAACCCGGCTTGAGCGGGTCTATCTACGCAATGAGCAGTTCTTC	NA	NA	TRBV7-2	TRBJ2-1
CASSLVGSPNEKLFF	TGTGCCAGCAGTTTAGTAGGGTCACCGAATGAAAAACTGTTTTTT	NA	NA	TRBV27	TRBJ1-4
CASSLGRDATYEQYF	TGTGCCAGCAGCTTGGGGCGGGACGCAACCTACGAGCAGTACTTC	NA	NA	TRBV5-4	TRBJ2-7
CAGSRTSGLQETQYF	TGTGCCGGCAGCAGAACTAGCGGACTCCAAGAGACCCAGTACTTC	TRBD2	NA	TRBV7-9	TRBJ2-5
CAWSVGSGTDTQYF	TGTGCCTGGAGTGTAGGGTCGGGGACAGATACGCAGTATTTT	NA	NA	TRBV30	TRBJ2-3
CASNRDIYSNQPQHF	TGTGCCAGCAACCGGGACATCTATAGCAATCAGCCCCAGCATTTT	NA	NA	TRBV6-1	TRBJ1-5
CASSLGPSIQETQYF	TGCGCCAGCAGCTTGGGTCCCTCGATACAAGAGACCCAGTACTTC	NA	NA	TRBV5-1	TRBJ2-5
CASSSYSGRVQETQYF	TGTGCCAGCAGTAGTTATAGCGGGAGGGTTCAAGAGACCCAGTACTTC	TRBD2	NA	TRBV2	TRBJ2-5
CASSLLASRNEQFF	TGTGCCAGCAGCTTACTGGCTAGCCGTAATGAGCAGTTCTTC	NA	NA	TRBV7-3	TRBJ2-1
CASSQDPGASFEQYF	TGCGCCAGCAGCCAAGATCCGGGAGCCTCCTTTGAGCAGTACTTC	NA	NA	TRBV4-1	TRBJ2-7
CAIGSGRAGEQFF	TGTGCCATCGGGAGCGGGAGGGCAGGTGAGCAGTTCTTC	TRBD2	NA	TRBV6-6	TRBJ2-1
CASSLNFGHYNEQFF	TGTGCCAGCAGCTTAAACTTCGGCCACTACAATGAGCAGTTCTTC	NA	NA	TRBV7-3	TRBJ2-1
CAWRAGNSGANVLTF	TGTGCCTGGAGGGCGGGGAACTCTGGGGCCAACGTCCTGACTTTC	NA	NA	TRBV30	TRBJ2-6
CASSQEISGNEKLFF	TGCGCCAGCAGCCAAGAGATCAGCGGTAATGAAAAACTGTTTTTT	NA	once	TRBV4-3	TRBJ1-4
CASSLLAGGRTDTQYF	TGTGCCAGCAGCTTACTAGCGGGAGGGAGAACAGATACGCAGTATTTT	TRBD2	NA	TRBV11-2	TRBJ2-3
CASSVVGRAYNEQFF	TGTGCCAGCAGCGTCGTCGGGAGGGCCTACAATGAGCAGTTCTTC	TRBD2	once	TRBV9	TRBJ2-1
CASSLAVKAYGYTF	TGTGCCAGCAGCTTAGCAGTAAAAGCCTATGGCTACACCTTC	NA	once	TRBV7-9	TRBJ1-2
CASSDQGHPITEQYF	TGCGCCAGCTCCGACCAGGGACACCCGATCACCGAGCAGTACTTC	NA	NA	TRBV5-1	TRBJ2-7
CASSSPSGSRFNEQFF	TGTGCCAGCAGCTCCCCTAGCGGATCTCGGTTCAATGAGCAGTTCTTC	TRBD2	NA	TRBV7-9	TRBJ2-1
CASTAPGGLGADTQYF	TGTGCCAGCACCGCCCCCGGGGGCTTGGGGGCAGATACGCAGTATTTT	NA	NA	TRBV6-6	TRBJ2-3